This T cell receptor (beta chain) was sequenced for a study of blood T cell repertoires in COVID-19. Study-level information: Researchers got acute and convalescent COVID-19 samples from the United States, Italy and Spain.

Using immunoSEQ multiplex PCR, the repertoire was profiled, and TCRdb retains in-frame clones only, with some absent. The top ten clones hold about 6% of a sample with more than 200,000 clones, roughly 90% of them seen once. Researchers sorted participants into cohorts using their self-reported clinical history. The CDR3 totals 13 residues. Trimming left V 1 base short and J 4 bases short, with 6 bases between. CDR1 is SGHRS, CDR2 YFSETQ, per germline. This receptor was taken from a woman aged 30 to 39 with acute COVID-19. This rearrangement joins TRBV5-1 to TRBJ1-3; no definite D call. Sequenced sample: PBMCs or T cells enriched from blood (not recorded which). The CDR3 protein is CASSLTTGNTIYF. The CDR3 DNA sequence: TGCGCCAGCAGCTTGACAACCGGAAACACCATATATTTT.